This record concerns one T cell receptor (beta chain) sequence. Its antigen is as yet unknown. V was shortened by 3 bases and J by 5 bases, with 17 bases between the two germline ends. The V gene's germline CDR1 is SGDLS and CDR2 YYNGEE. CDR3 length: 15 residues. The entry originates in a study of T cell responses to AZD1222 COVID-19 vaccine. TCRdb's copy holds only in-frame clones and misses some; the assay was immunoSEQ multiplex PCR. The data contain 150,000 to 250,000 clones, approximately 91% of them seen just once; the ten biggest clones take up 3% to 4%. Study-wide results and limits: Spike-specific TCR repertoires showed rising breadth and depth after two AZD1222 doses.

This receptor was identified in an adult who received the AZD1222 COVID-19 vaccine. The chain couples TRBV9 to TRBJ1-2; D not resolved. This material consisted of peripheral blood, taken 28 days after the second AZD1222 dose. CDR3 bases: TGTGCCAGCAGCGCCCATGATTCCACACCGTATGGCTACACCTTC. Translated, it gives CASSAHDSTPYGYTF.